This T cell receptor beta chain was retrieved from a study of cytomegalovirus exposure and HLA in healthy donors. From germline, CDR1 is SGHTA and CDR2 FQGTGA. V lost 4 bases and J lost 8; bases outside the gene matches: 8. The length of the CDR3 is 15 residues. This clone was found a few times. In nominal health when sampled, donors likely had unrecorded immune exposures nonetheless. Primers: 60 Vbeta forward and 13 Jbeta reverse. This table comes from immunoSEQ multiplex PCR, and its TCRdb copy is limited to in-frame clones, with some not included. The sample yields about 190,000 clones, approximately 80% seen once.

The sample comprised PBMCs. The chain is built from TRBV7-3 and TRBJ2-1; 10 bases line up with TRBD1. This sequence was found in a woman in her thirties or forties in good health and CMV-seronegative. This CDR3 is CASSYGQGGNDEQFF. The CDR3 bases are TGTGCCAGCAGCTATGGACAGGGGGGGAACGATGAGCAGTTCTTC.